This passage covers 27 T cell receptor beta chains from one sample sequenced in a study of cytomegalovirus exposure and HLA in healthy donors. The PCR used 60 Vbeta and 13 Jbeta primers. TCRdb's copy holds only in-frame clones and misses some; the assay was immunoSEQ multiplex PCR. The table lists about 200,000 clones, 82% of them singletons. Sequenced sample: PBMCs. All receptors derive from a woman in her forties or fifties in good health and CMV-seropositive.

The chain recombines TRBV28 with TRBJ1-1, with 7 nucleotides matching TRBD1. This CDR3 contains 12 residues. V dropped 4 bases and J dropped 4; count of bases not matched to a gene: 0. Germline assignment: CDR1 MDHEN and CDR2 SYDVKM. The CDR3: CASSSGGTEAFF. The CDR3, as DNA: TGTGCCAGCAGTTCAGGGGGCACTGAAGCTTTCTTT.

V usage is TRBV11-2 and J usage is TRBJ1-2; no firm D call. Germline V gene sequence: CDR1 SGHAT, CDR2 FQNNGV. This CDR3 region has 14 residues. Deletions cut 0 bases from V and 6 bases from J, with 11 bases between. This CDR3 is CASSLDAGSHGYTF. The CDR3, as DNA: TGTGCCAGCAGCTTAGATGCGGGGTCACATGGCTACACCTTC.

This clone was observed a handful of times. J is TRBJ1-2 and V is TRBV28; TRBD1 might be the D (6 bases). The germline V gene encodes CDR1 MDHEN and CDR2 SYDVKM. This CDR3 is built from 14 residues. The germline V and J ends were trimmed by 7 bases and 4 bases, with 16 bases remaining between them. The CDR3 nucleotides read TGTGCCAGCATGGAGGGGGGGCAAGTCTATGGCTACACCTTC. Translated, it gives CASMEGGQVYGYTF.

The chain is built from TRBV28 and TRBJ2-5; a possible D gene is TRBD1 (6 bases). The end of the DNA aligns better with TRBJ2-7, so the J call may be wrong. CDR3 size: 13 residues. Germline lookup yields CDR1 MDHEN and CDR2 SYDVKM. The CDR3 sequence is CASSPGQSYEQYF. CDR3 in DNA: TGTGCCAGCAGTCCGGGACAATCGTACGAGCAGTACTTC.

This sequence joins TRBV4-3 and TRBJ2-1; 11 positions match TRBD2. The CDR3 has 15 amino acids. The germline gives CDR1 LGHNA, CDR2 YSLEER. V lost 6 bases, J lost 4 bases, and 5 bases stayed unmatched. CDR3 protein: CASRPGLAEYNEQFF. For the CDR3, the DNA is TGCGCCAGCAGGCCGGGACTAGCGGAATACAATGAGCAGTTCTTC.

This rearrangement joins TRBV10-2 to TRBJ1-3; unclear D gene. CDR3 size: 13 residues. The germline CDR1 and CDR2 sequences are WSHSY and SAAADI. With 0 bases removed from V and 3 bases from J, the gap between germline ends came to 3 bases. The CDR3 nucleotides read TGCGCCAGCAGTGAGTCCGTTGGAAACACCATATATTTT. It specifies CASSESVGNTIYF.

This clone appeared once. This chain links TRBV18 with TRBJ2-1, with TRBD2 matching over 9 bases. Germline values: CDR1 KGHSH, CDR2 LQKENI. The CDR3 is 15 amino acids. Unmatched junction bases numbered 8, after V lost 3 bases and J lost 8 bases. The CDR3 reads CASSPGSGSFDEQFF. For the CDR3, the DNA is TGTGCCAGCTCACCGGGTAGCGGGAGTTTCGATGAGCAGTTCTTC.

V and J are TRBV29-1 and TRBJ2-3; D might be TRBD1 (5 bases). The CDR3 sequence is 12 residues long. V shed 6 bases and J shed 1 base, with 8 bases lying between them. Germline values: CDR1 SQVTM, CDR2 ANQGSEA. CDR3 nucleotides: TGCAGCGTAGACAGTGGCACAGATACGCAGTATTTT. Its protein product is CSVDSGTDTQYF.

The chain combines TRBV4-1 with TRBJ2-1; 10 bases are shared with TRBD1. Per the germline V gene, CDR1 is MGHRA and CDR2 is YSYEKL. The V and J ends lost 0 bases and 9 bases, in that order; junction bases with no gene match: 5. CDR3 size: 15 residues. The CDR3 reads CASSQEVTGGGEQFF. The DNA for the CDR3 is TGCGCCAGCAGCCAAGAGGTGACAGGGGGCGGTGAGCAGTTCTTC.

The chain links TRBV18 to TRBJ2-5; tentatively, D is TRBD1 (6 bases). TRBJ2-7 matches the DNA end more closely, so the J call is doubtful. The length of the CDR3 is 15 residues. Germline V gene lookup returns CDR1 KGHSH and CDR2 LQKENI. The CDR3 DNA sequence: TGTGCCAGCTCACCACCGGGACAAGGGCTCTACGAGCAGTACTTC. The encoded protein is CASSPPGQGLYEQYF.

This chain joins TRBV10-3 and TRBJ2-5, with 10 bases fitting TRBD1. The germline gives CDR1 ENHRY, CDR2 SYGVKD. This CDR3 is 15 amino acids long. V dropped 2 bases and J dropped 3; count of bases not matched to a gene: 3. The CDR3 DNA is TGTGCCATCAGTGAGAGGACAGGGGGGGAAGAGACCCAGTACTTC. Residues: CAISERTGGEETQYF.

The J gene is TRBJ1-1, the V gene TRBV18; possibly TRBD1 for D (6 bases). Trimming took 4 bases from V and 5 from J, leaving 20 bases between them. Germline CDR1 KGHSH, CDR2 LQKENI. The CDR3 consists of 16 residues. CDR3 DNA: TGTGCCAGCTCACTGACAGGAACCGTTGTGGAGACTGAAGCTTTCTTT. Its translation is CASSLTGTVVETEAFF.

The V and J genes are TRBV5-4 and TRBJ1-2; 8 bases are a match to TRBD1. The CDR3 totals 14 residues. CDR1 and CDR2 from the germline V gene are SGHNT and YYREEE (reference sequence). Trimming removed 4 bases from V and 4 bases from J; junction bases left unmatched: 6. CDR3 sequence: CASSPQGEGYGYTF. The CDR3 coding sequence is TGTGCCAGCAGCCCACAGGGGGAAGGCTATGGCTACACCTTC.

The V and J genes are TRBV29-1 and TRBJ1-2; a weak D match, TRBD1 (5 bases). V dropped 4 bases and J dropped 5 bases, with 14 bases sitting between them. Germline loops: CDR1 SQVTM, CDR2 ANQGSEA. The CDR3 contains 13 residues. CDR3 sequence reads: CSVVSWGRYGYTF. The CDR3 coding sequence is TGCAGCGTTGTTTCTTGGGGGAGGTATGGCTACACCTTC.

In DNA form, the CDR3 reads TGTGCCAGCAGCTTAGGTCAGGGGGCTTATGGCTACACCTTC. As protein: CASSLGQGAYGYTF. This chain connects TRBV13 to TRBJ1-2, with 8 positions matching TRBD1. Germline loops: CDR1 PRHDT, CDR2 FYEKMQ (reference sequence). CDR3 length: 14 residues. Trimming removed 0 bases from V and 5 bases from J; junction bases left unmatched: 2.

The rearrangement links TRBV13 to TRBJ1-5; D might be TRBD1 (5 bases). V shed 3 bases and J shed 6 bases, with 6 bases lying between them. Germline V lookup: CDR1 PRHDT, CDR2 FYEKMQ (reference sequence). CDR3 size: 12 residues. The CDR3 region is CASSFQGQPQHF. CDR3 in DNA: TGTGCCAGCAGCTTTCAGGGTCAGCCCCAGCATTTT.

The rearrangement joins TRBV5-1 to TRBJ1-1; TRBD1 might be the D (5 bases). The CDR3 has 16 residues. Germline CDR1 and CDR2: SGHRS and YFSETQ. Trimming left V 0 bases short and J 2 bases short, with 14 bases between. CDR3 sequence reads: CASSLGPATVNTEAFF. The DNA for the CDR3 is TGCGCCAGCAGCTTGGGCCCGGCGACAGTTAACACTGAAGCTTTCTTT.

The CDR3 region has the DNA TGTGCCAGCAGGCCGGGACAGGGCCCTGAAAAACTGTTTTTT. This gives the protein CASRPGQGPEKLFF. The V call is TRBV28, the J call TRBJ1-4, with 9 bases lining up with TRBD1. The V gene's germline CDR1 is MDHEN and CDR2 SYDVKM. The junction had 6 bases not matched to a gene; V was cut back by 6 bases and J by 7 bases. The CDR3 is 14 amino acids.

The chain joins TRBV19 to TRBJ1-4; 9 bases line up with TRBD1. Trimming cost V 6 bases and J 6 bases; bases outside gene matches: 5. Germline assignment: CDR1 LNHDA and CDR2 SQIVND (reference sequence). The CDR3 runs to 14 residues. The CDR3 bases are TGTGCCAGTAGCGGCGGACAGGGGTATGAAAAACTGTTTTTT. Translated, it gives CASSGGQGYEKLFF.

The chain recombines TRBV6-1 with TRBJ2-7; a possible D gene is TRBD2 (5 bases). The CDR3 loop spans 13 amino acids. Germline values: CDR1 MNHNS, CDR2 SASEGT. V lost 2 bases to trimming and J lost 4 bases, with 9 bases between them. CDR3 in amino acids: CASSENRGYEQYF. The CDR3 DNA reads TGTGCCAGCAGTGAAAATCGCGGGTACGAGCAGTACTTC.

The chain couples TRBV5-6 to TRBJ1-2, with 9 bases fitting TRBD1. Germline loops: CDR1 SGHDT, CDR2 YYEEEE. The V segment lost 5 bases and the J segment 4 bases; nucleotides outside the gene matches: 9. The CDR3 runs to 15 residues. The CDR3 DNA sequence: TGTGCCAGCAGTCCCGGGACAGGGTACGGCTATGGCTACACCTTC. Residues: CASSPGTGYGYGYTF.

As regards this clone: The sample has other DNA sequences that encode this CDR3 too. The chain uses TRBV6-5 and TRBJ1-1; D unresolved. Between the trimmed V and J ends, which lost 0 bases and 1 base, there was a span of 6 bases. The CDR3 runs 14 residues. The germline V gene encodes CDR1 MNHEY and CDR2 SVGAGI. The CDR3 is CASSYSYRNTEAFF. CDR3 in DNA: TGTGCCAGCAGTTACTCGTACAGGAACACTGAAGCTTTCTTT.

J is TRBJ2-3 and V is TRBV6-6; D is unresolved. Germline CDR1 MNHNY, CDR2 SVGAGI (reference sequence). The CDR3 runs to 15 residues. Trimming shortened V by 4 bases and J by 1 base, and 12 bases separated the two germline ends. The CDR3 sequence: CASSFLTQGTDTQYF. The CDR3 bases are TGTGCCAGCAGTTTTTTAACGCAGGGCACAGATACGCAGTATTTT.

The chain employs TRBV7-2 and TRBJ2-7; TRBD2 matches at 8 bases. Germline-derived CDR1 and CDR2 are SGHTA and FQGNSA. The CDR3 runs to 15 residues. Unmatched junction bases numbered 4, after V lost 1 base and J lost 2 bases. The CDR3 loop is CASSLGSGGTYEQYF. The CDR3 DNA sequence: TGTGCCAGCAGCTTAGGAAGCGGGGGCACCTACGAGCAGTACTTC.

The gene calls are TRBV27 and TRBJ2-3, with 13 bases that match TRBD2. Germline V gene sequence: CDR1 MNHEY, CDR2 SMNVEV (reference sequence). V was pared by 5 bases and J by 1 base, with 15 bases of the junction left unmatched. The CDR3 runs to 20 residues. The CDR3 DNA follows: TGTGCCAGCAGTCCCTTCGGGACTAGCGGGATTGGAGCGCGCACAGATACGCAGTATTTT. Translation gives CASSPFGTSGIGARTDTQYF.

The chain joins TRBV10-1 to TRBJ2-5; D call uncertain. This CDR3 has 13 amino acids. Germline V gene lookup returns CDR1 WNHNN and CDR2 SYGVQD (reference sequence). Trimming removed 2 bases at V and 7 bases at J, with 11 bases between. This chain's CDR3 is CASSESRVGTQYF. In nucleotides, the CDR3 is TGCGCCAGCAGTGAGAGCCGGGTGGGGACCCAGTACTTC.

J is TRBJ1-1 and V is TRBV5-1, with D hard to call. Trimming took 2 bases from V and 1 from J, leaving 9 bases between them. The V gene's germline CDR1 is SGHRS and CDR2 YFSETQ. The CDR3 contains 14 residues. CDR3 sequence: CASSFEVGNTEAFF. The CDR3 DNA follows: TGCGCCAGCAGCTTCGAGGTGGGGAACACTGAAGCTTTCTTT. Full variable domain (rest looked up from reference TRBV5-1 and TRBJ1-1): KAGVTQTPRYLIKTRGQQVTLSCSPISGHRSVSWYQQTPGQGLQFLFEYFSETQRNKGNFPGRFSGRQFSNSRSEMNVSTLELGDSALYLCASSFEVGNTEAFFGQGTRLTVV.